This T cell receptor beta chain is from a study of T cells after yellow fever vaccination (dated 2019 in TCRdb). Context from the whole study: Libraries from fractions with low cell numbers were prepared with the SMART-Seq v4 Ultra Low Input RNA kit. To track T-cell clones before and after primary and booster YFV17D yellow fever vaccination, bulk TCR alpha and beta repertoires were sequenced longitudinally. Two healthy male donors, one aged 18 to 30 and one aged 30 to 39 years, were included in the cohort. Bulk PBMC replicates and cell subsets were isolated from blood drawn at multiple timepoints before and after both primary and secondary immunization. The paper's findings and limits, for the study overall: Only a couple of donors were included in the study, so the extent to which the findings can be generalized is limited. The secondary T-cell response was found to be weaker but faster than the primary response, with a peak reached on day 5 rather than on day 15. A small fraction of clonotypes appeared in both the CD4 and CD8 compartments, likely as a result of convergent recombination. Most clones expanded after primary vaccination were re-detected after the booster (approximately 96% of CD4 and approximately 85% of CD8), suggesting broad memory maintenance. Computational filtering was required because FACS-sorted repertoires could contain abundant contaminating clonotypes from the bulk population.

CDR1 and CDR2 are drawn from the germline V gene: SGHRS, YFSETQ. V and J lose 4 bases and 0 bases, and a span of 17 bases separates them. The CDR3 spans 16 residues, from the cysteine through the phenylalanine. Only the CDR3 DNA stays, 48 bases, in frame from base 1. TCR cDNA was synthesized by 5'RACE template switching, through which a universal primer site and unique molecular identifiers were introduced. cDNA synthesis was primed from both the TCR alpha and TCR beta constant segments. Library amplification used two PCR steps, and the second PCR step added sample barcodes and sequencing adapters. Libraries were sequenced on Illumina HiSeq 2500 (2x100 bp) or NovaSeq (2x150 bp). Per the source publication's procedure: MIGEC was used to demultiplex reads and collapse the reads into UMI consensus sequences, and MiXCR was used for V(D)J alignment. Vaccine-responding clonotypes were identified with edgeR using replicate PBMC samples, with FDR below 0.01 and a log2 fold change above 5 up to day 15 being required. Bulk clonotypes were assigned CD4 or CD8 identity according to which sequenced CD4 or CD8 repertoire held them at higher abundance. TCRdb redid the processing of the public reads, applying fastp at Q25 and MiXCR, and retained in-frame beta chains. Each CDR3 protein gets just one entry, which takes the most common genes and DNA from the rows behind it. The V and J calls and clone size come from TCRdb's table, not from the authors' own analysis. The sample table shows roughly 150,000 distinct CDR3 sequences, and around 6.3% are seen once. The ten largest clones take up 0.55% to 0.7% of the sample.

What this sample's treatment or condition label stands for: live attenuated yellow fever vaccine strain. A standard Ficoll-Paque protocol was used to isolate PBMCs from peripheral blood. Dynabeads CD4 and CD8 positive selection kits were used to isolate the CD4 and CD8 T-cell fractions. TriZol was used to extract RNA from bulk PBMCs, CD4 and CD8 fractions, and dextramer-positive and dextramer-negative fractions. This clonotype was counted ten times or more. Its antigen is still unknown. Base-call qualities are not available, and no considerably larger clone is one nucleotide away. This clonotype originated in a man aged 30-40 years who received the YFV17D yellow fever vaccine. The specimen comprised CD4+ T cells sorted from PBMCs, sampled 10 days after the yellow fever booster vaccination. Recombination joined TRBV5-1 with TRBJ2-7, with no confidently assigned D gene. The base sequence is TGCGCCAGCAGCCCAGTATCACCGAAGTTCTCCTACGAGCAGTACTTC. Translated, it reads CASSPVSPKFSYEQYF.